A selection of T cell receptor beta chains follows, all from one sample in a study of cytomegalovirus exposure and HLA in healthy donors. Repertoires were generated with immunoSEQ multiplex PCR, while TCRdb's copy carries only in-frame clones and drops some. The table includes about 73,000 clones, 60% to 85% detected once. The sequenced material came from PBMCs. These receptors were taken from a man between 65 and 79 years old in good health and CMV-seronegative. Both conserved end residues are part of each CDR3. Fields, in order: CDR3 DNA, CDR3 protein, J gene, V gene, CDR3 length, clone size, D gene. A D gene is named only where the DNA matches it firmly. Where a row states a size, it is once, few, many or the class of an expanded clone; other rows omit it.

DNA: TGCGCCAGCAGCCAAGATCTGGGGCGGGGGGCCTTAGAGACCCAGTACTTC
CDR3: CASSQDLGRGALETQYF
J: TRBJ2-5
V: TRBV4-3
length: 17
size: NA
D: TRBD2

DNA: TGTGCCAGCCATTCCCAAGAGACCCAGTACTTC
CDR3: CASHSQETQYF
J: TRBJ2-5
V: TRBV28
length: 11
size: NA
D: NA

DNA: TGTGCCAGCAGTCAACAGGGGGTGCTTCAGTACGAGCAGTACTTC
CDR3: CASSQQGVLQYEQYF
J: TRBJ2-7
V: TRBV28
length: 15
size: NA
D: TRBD1

DNA: TGTGCCTGGGGGACAGGGGGCAGAAACACCATATATTTT
CDR3: CAWGTGGRNTIYF
J: TRBJ1-3
V: TRBV30
length: 13
size: NA
D: TRBD1

DNA: TGTGCCAGCAGAAGTAACAGACCCTACACTGAAGCTTTCTTT
CDR3: CASRSNRPYTEAFF
J: TRBJ1-1
V: TRBV6-5
length: 14
size: few
D: NA

DNA: TGCAGCGTTGTGGCTGGAGTCGTAGAACGTGGCTACACCTTC
CDR3: CSVVAGVVERGYTF
J: TRBJ1-2
V: TRBV29-1
length: 14
size: NA
D: NA

DNA: TGTGCCAGTAGTAGCGGGACCGGGGGAGAGACCCAGTACTTC
CDR3: CASSSGTGGETQYF
J: TRBJ2-5
V: TRBV19
length: 14
size: NA
D: NA

DNA: TGTGCCAGCAGTTGGCGGGGTCCTGGGGCCAACGTCCTGACTTTC
CDR3: CASSWRGPGANVLTF
J: TRBJ2-6
V: TRBV6-1
length: 15
size: few
D: NA

DNA: TGTGCCAGCAGCTTAGCGCCGGGAGATACGCAGTATTTT
CDR3: CASSLAPGDTQYF
J: TRBJ2-3
V: TRBV7-6
length: 13
size: NA
D: NA

DNA: TGCGCCAGCAGCCAGGGGGAACGACTAGCGGGAGATGAGCAGTACTTC
CDR3: CASSQGERLAGDEQYF
J: TRBJ2-7
V: TRBV4-1
length: 16
size: few
D: TRBD2